A single sample is the source of the 14 T cell receptor beta chains below, sequenced in a study of cytomegalovirus exposure and HLA in healthy donors. Sequencing was performed with immunoSEQ multiplex PCR; in TCRdb, only in-frame clones are kept and a portion is missing. Of 200,000 or so clones listed, about 90% were seen once; the top ten hold 1% to 1.2%. The sequencing input was PBMCs. The receptors derive from a woman aged 18-29 years in good health and CMV-seronegative.

The chain combines TRBV9 with TRBJ2-2; tentative D call: TRBD2 (6 bases). The CDR3 loop spans 15 amino acids. CDR1 is SGDLS and CDR2 is YYNGEE in the germline V gene. The V end lost 4 bases, the J end lost 6 bases, and 16 bases lay between the germline ends. The CDR3 region is CASSLSGGNSGELFF. CDR3 DNA: TGTGCCAGCAGCCTTAGTGGCGGGAATTCCGGGGAGCTGTTTTTT.

This chain joins TRBV5-1 and TRBJ2-3; TRBD2 aligns across 14 bases. Germline V gives CDR1 SGHRS, CDR2 YFSETQ. J lost 1 base, V lost 4 bases, and 8 bases had no gene match. The CDR3 is made up of 18 amino acids. The CDR3 sequence is CASSPGTSGSGGTDTQYF. CDR3 coding DNA: TGCGCCAGCAGCCCCGGGACTAGCGGGAGCGGGGGCACAGATACGCAGTATTTT.

This clone was counted between two and nine times. V is TRBV27 and J is TRBJ2-3, with TRBD2 as a possible D gene (5 bases). Trimming removed 0 bases from V and 9 bases from J, with 13 bases in between. CDR3 size: 14 residues. Germline CDR1 MNHEY, CDR2 SMNVEV (reference sequence). The CDR3 sequence is CASSLSSLERTQYF. The DNA for the CDR3 is TGTGCCAGCAGTTTATCCAGTCTGGAGCGGACGCAGTATTTT.

J is TRBJ1-2 and V is TRBV28; the D gene is possibly TRBD1 (6 bases). The germline CDR1 and CDR2 sequences are MDHEN and SYDVKM. There are 14 residues in the CDR3. V shed 6 bases and J shed 0 bases, with 11 bases lying between them. The CDR3, as DNA: TGTGCCAGCAGCGTGACAGGCCCTAACTATGGCTACACCTTC. Its protein is CASSVTGPNYGYTF.

V and J are TRBV5-1 and TRBJ2-2; D is perhaps TRBD2 (5 bases). With 4 bases removed from V and 1 base from J, the gap between germline ends came to 11 bases. This CDR3 contains 15 residues. Germline CDR1 reads SGHRS; CDR2 reads YFSETQ. As DNA, the CDR3 is TGCGCCAGCAGCGAATTACTAGGGAACACCGGGGAGCTGTTTTTT. It codes for CASSELLGNTGELFF.

The chain uses TRBV30 and TRBJ1-4; D is possibly TRBD1 (5 bases). The V end lost 3 bases, the J end lost 4 bases, and 12 bases lay between the germline ends. The V gene's germline CDR1 is GTSNPN and CDR2 SVGIG (reference sequence). CDR3 length equals 14 residues. CDR3 sequence (DNA): TGTGCCTGGAGGGGGGGACCGGATAATGAAAAACTGTTTTTT. This translates into CAWRGGPDNEKLFF.

This chain links TRBV12-5 with TRBJ1-1; D remains unclear. The V end was cut by 0 bases, the J end by 1 base, with 15 bases between. Germline CDR1 and CDR2: LGHNT and FRNRAP. CDR3 length equals 17 residues. The CDR3 coding sequence is TGTGCTAGTGGTTTGGTGGTCCCCCTGGTCGGGAACACTGAAGCTTTCTTT. Translation: CASGLVVPLVGNTEAFF. Based on the CDR3 plus reference TRBV12-5 and TRBJ1-1, the full variable domain is DARVTQTPRHKVTEMGQEVTMRCQPILGHNTVFWYRQTMMQGLELLAYFRNRAPLDDSGMPKDRFSAEMPDATLATLKIQPSEPRDSAVYFCASGLVVPLVGNTEAFFGQGTRLTVV.

The chain links TRBV19 to TRBJ2-1; D unclear. V lost 3 bases and J lost 6, with 6 bases in between. Germline V gives CDR1 LNHDA, CDR2 SQIVND (reference sequence). CDR3 length: 12 amino acids. CDR3 in DNA: TGTGCCAGTAGTATCCGACTCAATGAGCAGTTCTTC. Translation gives CASSIRLNEQFF.

This chain links TRBV6-4 with TRBJ2-2; TRBD2 might be the D (5 bases). The CDR3 extends over 15 amino acids. The germline V and J ends were trimmed by 2 bases and 6 bases, with 13 bases remaining between them. Germline V lookup: CDR1 MRHNA, CDR2 SNTAGT. CDR3 sequence reads: CASSDPRRGAGELFF. CDR3 DNA: TGTGCCAGCAGTGACCCGCGCCGGGGAGCCGGGGAGCTGTTTTTT.

In this sample, this clone turned up once. The chain carries TRBV6-1 and TRBJ1-4, with a tentative D call TRBD1 (6 bases). The V gene's germline CDR1 is MNHNS and CDR2 SASEGT. The CDR3 runs 17 residues. Trimming removed 2 bases from V and 1 base from J, with 14 bases in between. CDR3 in DNA: TGTGCCAGCAGTGAAACGCAGGGGAGAGGAACTAATGAAAAACTGTTTTTT. Translated, it gives CASSETQGRGTNEKLFF.

The count of this clone is one. V and J are TRBV6-1 and TRBJ2-2; TRBD2 aligns across 10 bases. CDR1 MNHNS and CDR2 SASEGT come from the germline V gene. The CDR3 spans 14 residues. V shed 6 bases, J shed 3 bases, and the junction held 1 base outside the gene matches. The CDR3 DNA reads as TGTGCCAGCAGGCTAGCGGGAGACACCGGGGAGCTGTTTTTT. This translates into CASRLAGDTGELFF.

The V call is TRBV9, the J call TRBJ2-1; 11 bases match TRBD1. Germline trimming cut 4 bases from V and 15 bases from J; bases unmatched to any gene: 15. This CDR3 region has 15 residues. The germline V gene encodes CDR1 SGDLS and CDR2 YYNGEE. The CDR3 bases are TGTGCCAGCAGCCTGCTACAGGACAGGGGGCACCCTTTGTTCTTC. Its protein product is CASSLLQDRGHPLFF.

Note on this clone: The germline gene is not matched at one end of the junction; a read error may be the cause. The rearrangement joins TRBV7-9 to TRBJ1-2; D is undetermined. The germline gives CDR1 SEHNR, CDR2 FQNEAQ (reference sequence). The CDR3 runs to 12 residues. Written as DNA, the CDR3 is TGTGCCAGCATCTTAGGGCCCTATGGCTACACCTTC. The encoded protein is CASILGPYGYTF.

This chain uses TRBV21-1 with TRBJ1-1; the D call of TRBD1 is as the table states it, not checked on the DNA. TRBV21-1 is labeled a pseudogene. The CDR3 consists of 15 residues. This CDR3 is CANPFGDRGNTEAFF. In nucleotides, the CDR3 is TGTGCCAACCCCTTCGGGGACAGGGGGAACACTGAAGCTTTCTTT.